This T cell receptor beta chain was profiled in a study of beta chain features in type 1 diabetes. Study details: Cell yields, age and gender were similar between patients and healthy donors. Broader study findings: For patients and controls alike, PCR might favor shorter templates to the same degree. Type 1 diabetes patients had TCRB CDR3s that were shorter (moderately but significantly so) in all four CD4+ subsets.

For this clone: The target antigen is unknown.

This CDR3 is built from 12 residues. The ends were cut back, 2 bases at V and 4 bases at J, with 6 bases in the middle. Germline CDR1 and CDR2: SGHDT and YYEEEE. Isolation of CD4+ naive, central memory, regulatory and stem cell-like memory cells was achieved by sorting via CD45RO/CCR7/CD25/CD127/CD95/CD27. As every portion of the isolated RNA was reverse transcribed, the sequencing read expressed TCRB transcripts. Clones were read by immunoSEQ multiplex PCR, and TCRdb kept only the in-frame ones, dropping some. Here the sample spans approximately 280,000 clones, around 16% being singletons. This sequence joins TRBV5-6 and TRBJ2-5; a weak D match, TRBD1 (5 bases). The receptor was derived from a man aged 18 to 29 with type 1 diabetes. Sequenced material: naive CD4+ T cells from blood. CDR3 amino acids: CASSFQGETQYF. The CDR3 DNA sequence: TGTGCCAGCAGCTTCCAGGGAGAGACCCAGTACTTC.